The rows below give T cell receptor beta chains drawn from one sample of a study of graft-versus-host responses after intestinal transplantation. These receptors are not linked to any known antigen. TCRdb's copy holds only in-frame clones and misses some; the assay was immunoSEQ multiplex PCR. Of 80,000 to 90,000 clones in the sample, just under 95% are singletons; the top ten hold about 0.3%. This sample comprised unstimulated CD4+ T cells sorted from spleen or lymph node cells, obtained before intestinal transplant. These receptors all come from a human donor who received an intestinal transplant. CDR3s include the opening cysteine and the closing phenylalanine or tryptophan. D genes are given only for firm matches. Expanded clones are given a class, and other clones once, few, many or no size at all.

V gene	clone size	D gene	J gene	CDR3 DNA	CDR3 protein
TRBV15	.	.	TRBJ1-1	TGTGCCACCAGCAGAGAGAGGCCGTTGGAGGAGCAAGCTTTCTTT	CATSRERPLEEQAFF
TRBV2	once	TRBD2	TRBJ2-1	TGTGCCACTACGATAGCGGGAGGGCCGTACAATGAGCAGTTCTTC	CATTIAGGPYNEQFF
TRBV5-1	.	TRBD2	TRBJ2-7	TGCGCCAGCAGCCCCTTAGCGGGAGGGCCCCACGAGCAGTACTTC	CASSPLAGGPHEQYF
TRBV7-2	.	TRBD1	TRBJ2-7	TGTGCCAGCAGCTCCCGACAGGGGATCACCTACGAGCAGTACTTC	CASSSRQGITYEQYF
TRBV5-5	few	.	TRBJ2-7	TGTGCCAGCAGCCTCGGGCACTTTGGGAAGCCGGGTGAGCAGTACTTC	CASSLGHFGKPGEQYF
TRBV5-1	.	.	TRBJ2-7	TGCGCCAGCAGCCTGACGGGTGGGGAGCAGTACTTC	CASSLTGGEQYF
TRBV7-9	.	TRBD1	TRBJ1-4	TGTGCCAGCAGCGGACAGGGGGCTGAAAAACTGTTTTTT	CASSGQGAEKLFF
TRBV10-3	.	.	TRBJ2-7	TGTGCCATCAGTGAGGAGCTGTCCGAGCAGTACTTC	CAISEELSEQYF
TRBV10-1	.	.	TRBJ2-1	TGCGCCAGCAGTGCCGCGGGGGCTGGAGCCTTCTTC	CASSAAGAGAFF
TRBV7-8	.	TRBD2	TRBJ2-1	TGTGCCAGCAGCTTAGTACGGTGGCTAGCGGGAAGTGATGAGCAGTTCTTC	CASSLVRWLAGSDEQFF
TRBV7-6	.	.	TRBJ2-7	TGTGCCAGCAGCCCCCGGACAGAAACCTACGAGCAGTACTTC	CASSPRTETYEQYF
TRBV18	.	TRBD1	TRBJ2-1	TGTGCCAGCTCAATTAGACCGACAGGGAAGGTCTCCTACAATGAGCAGTTCTTC	CASSIRPTGKVSYNEQFF
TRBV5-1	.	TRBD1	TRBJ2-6	TGCGCCAGCAGCTCACAGGGGGGATCTCTGGGCGGGGCCAACGCCCTGACTTTC	CASSSQGGSLGGANALTF
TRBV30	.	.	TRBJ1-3	TGTGCCCGTCTTGGGGGAAACACCATATATTTT	CARLGGNTIYF
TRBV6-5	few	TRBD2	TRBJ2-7	TGTGCCAGCAGTTACGGGACTAGCGTGAACACCGAGCAGTACTTC	CASSYGTSVNTEQYF
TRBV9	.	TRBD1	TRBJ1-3	TGTGCCAGCAGCGTGACAGGGGACACTGTCTCTGGAAACACCATATATTTT	CASSVTGDTVSGNTIYF
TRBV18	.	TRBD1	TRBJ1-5	TGTGCCAGCTCACCAACCTCGACAGGGGGCATGCAGCCCCAGCATTTT	CASSPTSTGGMQPQHF
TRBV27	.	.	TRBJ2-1	TGTGCCAGCAGTTTAGTAGGGGCAAGCTACAATGAGCAGTTCTTC	CASSLVGASYNEQFF
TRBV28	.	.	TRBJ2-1	TGTGCCAGCAGTTCCGAGCGGTCCTACAATGAGCAGTTCTTC	CASSSERSYNEQFF
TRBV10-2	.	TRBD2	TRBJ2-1	TGCGCCAGCTTCGGGTTTAGCGGGAGATCCTACAATGAGCAGTTCTTC	CASFGFSGRSYNEQFF
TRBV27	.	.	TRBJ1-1	TGTGCCAGCAGTCCGCAACAGGGTAAGGGTACTGAAGCTTTCTTT	CASSPQQGKGTEAFF
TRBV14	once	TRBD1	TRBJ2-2	TGTGCCAGCAGCCAAACGGACAGGGTCACCGGGGAGCTGTTTTTT	CASSQTDRVTGELFF
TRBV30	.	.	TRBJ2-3	TGTGCCTGGACGCACGGGGTGCGTACAGATACGCAGTATTTT	CAWTHGVRTDTQYF
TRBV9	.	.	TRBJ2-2	TGTGCCAGCAGCCCCCACACCGGGGAGCTGTTTTTT	CASSPHTGELFF
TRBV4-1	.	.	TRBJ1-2	TGCGCCAGCAGCCAAGAACAGCCATATGGCTACACCTTC	CASSQEQPYGYTF
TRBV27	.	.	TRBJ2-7	TGTGCCAGCAGTTTAACAACAAGCACCGAGCAGTACTTC	CASSLTTSTEQYF
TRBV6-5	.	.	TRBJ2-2	TGTGCCAGCAGTTACTCGTATCAAAACACCGGGGAGCTGTTTTTT	CASSYSYQNTGELFF
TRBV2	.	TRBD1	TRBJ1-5	TGTGCCAGCAATAGACAGGGGGCGAGCAATCAGCCCCAGCATTTT	CASNRQGASNQPQHF
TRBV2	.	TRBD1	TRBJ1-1	TGTGCCAGCAGTGCGGACAGGGTACTGAACACTGAAGCTTTCTTT	CASSADRVLNTEAFF